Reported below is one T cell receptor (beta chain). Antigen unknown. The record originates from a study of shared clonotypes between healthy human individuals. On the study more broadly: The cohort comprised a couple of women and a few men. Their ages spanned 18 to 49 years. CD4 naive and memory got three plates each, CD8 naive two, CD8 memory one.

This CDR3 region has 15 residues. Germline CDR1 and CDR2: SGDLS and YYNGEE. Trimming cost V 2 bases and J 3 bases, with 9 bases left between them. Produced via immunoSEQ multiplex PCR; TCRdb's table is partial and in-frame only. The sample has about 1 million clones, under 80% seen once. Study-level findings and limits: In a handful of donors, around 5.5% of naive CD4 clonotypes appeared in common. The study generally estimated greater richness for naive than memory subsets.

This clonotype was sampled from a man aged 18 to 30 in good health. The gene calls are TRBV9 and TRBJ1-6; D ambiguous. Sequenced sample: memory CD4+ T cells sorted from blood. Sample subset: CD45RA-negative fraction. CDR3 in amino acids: CASSVIPDYNSPLHF. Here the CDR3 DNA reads TGTGCCAGCAGCGTCATCCCTGACTATAATTCACCCCTCCACTTT.